The sequence of this T cell receptor (beta chain) was determined in a study of somatic mutations in cytotoxic T cells in rheumatoid arthritis. Study as a whole: Blood from the patient (approximately 30 ml EDTA) was drawn right after diagnosis, pretreatment. Study findings and constraints: Any difference in CD8+ T-cell clonality between patients who had rheumatoid arthritis and healthy controls who were age-matched was not statistically significant.

V gave up 3 bases and J gave up 0 bases, with 12 bases separating them. Germline values: CDR1 SGDLS, CDR2 YYNGEE. The CDR3 has 15 residues. Sequencing used immunoSEQ multiplex PCR; TCRdb keeps in-frame clones, though not all of them. The sample carries 13,000 or so clones, about 80% recorded once. Concerning this clone itself: Its antigen is unknown.

The receptor's source is an adult with rheumatoid arthritis. The source material was CD8+ T cells sorted from blood. V and J are TRBV9 and TRBJ1-2; no definite D call. The CDR3 protein is CASSETAASNYGYTF. In DNA form, the CDR3 reads TGTGCCAGCAGCGAGACCGCAGCTTCTAACTATGGCTACACCTTC. The full variable domain, its missing parts supplied by reference TRBV9 and TRBJ1-2, is DSGVTQTPKHLITATGQRVTLRCSPRSGDLSVYWYQQSLDQGLQFLIQYYNGEERAKGNILERFSAQQFPDLHSELNLSSLELGDSALYFCASSETAASNYGYTFGSGTRLTVV.